This T cell receptor (beta chain) emerged from a study of radiation and T cells in renal cell carcinoma. Time point given: baseline pretreatment blood. Indicated treatment: 15 Gy SBRT to primary tumor, nephrectomy 4 weeks later. The patient's renal cell carcinoma had clear cell pathology. Data came from immunoSEQ multiplex PCR; TCRdb stores just in-frame clones and leaves some out. The data contain 100,000 to 150,000 clones, roughly 80% of them singletons. Trimming cost V 0 bases and J 4 bases; bases outside gene matches: 2. The length of the CDR3 is 14 residues. Germline loops: CDR1 MGHRA, CDR2 YSYEKL. For this clone: Antigen: not known.

Study-level points and caveats: From baseline, blood top tumor clonotypes peaked at 2 weeks post-radiation.

The input for sequencing was blood, taken from a patient whose treatment included radiotherapy and nephrectomy. This chain uses TRBV4-1 with TRBJ1-1, with 7 bases identical to TRBD1. The receptor was derived from a woman aged 55-70 years with renal cell carcinoma. The CDR3 sequence: CASSQDRGSTEAFF. DNA of the CDR3: TGCGCCAGCAGCCAAGACAGGGGGAGCACTGAAGCTTTCTTT.